This TCR beta chain was recorded in a study of T cell repertoires in cytomegalovirus infection. Study-level background: Recently identified HLA-C-restricted CMV epitopes were used, and well-studied HLA-B-restricted CMV epitopes were used as well. In public TCR beta signatures, there were indications of both CMV infection and matching HLA type. Study observations and caveats: Cumulative public TCR beta family frequency identified CMV carriers with the relevant HLA. Predominance within the ex vivo response was attributable to HLA-C-restricted CMV-specific TCR beta clonotypes.

To note about this clonotype: The target antigen is unknown.

Each CDR3 protein is one row after TCRdb ran MiXCR on the reads. The repertoire holds 110,000 to 150,000 distinct CDR3 sequences, with roughly 32% as singletons. This CDR3 has 12 residues. V was shortened by 5 bases and J by 4 bases, with 8 bases between the two germline ends. The V and J genes are TRBV12-3 or TRBV12-4 and TRBJ1-2; no clear D gene. The clonotype originates from a human donor in good health (CMV status not recorded). Some clones in this sample may be carry-over from other donors' samples. Source: CD8+ T cells from cultured PBMCs, taken from culture after CMV antigen stimulation. The CDR3 coding sequence is TGTGCCAGCAGTGGGGTGGGCTATGGCTACACCTTC. As protein: CASSGVGYGYTF.